This T cell receptor (beta chain) emerged from a study of blood T cell repertoires in COVID-19. Study-wide context: Donors in the United States, Italy and Spain gave samples during acute or convalescent COVID-19. The analysed material was cDNA or gDNA that came from T cells, B-cell-depleted T cells, or PBMCs.

V was trimmed by 4 bases and J by 2 bases, leaving 11 bases between them. The CDR3 length is 14 residues. Germline V gives CDR1 MDHEN, CDR2 SYDVKM. Under the authors' procedure: For nucleated cells, counts were estimated from reference gene primer amplification. The protocol was immunoSEQ multiplex PCR, while the TCRdb copy is restricted to in-frame clones and leaves out a portion. That table gives V, J and clone size, and the DNA gave D and trimming. The table shows 200,000 to 300,000 clones, with around four fifths occurring only once. The rearrangement joins TRBV28 to TRBJ2-5, with a tentative D call TRBD1 (6 bases). The sequence came from a man aged 25-45 years who had recovered from COVID-19. Sequenced input: peripheral blood. The CDR3 loop reads CASSSPGEQETQYF. DNA of the CDR3: TGTGCCAGCAGTTCTCCAGGGGAACAAGAGACCCAGTACTTC.